This T cell receptor (beta chain) was found in a study of cytomegalovirus exposure and HLA in healthy donors. This CDR3 spans 17 amino acids. Germline V CDR1 and CDR2: LGHNA, YNFKEQ. Trimming took off 0 bases at V and 3 bases at J, with 15 bases between the two ends. PCR employed 60 Vbeta and 13 Jbeta primers. TCRdb's copy holds only in-frame clones and misses some; the assay was immunoSEQ multiplex PCR. The sample holds some 200,000 clones, about 80% seen once. V usage is TRBV4-2 and J usage is TRBJ1-5; tentative D call: TRBD1 (6 bases). The sample consisted of PBMCs. The TCR comes from a woman between 50 and 59 years old in good health and CMV-seropositive. CDR3 in DNA: TGTGCCAGCAGCCAAGAACCCGGGGGGCAGTTCAATCAGCCCCAGCATTTT. Its translation is CASSQEPGGQFNQPQHF.